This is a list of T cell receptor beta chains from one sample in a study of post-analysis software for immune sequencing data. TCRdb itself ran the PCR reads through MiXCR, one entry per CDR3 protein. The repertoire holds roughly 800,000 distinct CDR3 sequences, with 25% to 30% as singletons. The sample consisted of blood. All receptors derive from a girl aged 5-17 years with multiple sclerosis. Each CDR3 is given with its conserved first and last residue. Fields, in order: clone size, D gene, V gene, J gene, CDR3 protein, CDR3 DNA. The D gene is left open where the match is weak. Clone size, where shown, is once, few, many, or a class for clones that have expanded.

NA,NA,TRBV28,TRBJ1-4,CASGPNGLAKLFF,TGTGCCAGCGGACCAAACGGCTTGGCAAAACTGTTTTTT
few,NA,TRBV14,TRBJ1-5,CASSPQSTGYEPQHF,TGTGCCAGCAGCCCCCAATCTACAGGGTATGAGCCCCAGCATTTT
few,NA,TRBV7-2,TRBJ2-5,CASSLGASRWETQYF,TGTGCCAGCAGCTTAGGGGCTAGTCGGTGGGAGACCCAGTACTTC
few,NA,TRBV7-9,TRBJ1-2,CASSLGREATF,TGTGCCAGCAGCTTAGGCAGGGAAGCCACCTTC
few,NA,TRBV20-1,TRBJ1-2,CSADRGTNYGYTF,TGCAGTGCTGATAGGGGAACTAACTATGGCTACACCTTC
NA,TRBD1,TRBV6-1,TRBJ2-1,CASSKASGGVITEQFF,TGTGCCAGCAGTAAGGCCTCAGGGGGCGTCATTACCGAGCAGTTCTTC
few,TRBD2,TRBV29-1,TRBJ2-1,CSVEGLRGKSYNEQFF,TGCAGCGTTGAAGGCTTGCGGGGGAAATCCTACAATGAGCAGTTCTTC
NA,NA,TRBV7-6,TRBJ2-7,CASGLAGDEQYF,TGTGCCAGCGGCTTAGCAGGGGACGAGCAGTACTTC
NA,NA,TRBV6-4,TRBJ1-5,CASSEGSNRPQHF,TGTGCCAGCAGTGAGGGTAGCAATCGGCCCCAGCATTTT
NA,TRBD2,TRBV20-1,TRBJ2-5,CGVIAGEETQYF,TGCGGAGTTATAGCGGGAGAAGAGACCCAGTACTTC
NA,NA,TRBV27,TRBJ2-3,CASSLIGAGDTQYF,TGTGCCAGCAGTTTAATAGGGGCTGGAGATACGCAGTATTTT